This is a list of T cell receptor beta chains from one sample in a study of response to subunit inactivated influenza vaccine. TCRdb redid the calling of the RT-PCR reads with MiXCR, one entry per CDR3 protein. The sample holds around 470,000 distinct CDR3 sequences, approximately 6.9% seen once. The source was PBMCs from blood, collected around 25 months after vaccination. The receptors derive from a man between 50 and 75 years old who received an inactivated influenza vaccine. CDR3s include the opening cysteine and the closing phenylalanine or tryptophan. The order of the fields is V gene, clone size, J gene, D gene, CDR3 protein, CDR3 DNA. A D gene is named only where the DNA matches it firmly. Expanded clones get a size class; other rows say once, few or many, or leave the size out.

V gene: TRBV20-1; clone size: NA; J gene: TRBJ2-7; D gene: TRBD1; CDR3 protein: CSAPGQAYEQYF; CDR3 DNA: TGCAGTGCTCCCGGACAGGCCTACGAGCAGTACTTC
V gene: TRBV28; clone size: many; J gene: TRBJ2-5; D gene: NA; CDR3 protein: CASSLQGFQETQYF; CDR3 DNA: TGTGCCAGCAGCCTACAGGGTTTTCAAGAGACCCAGTACTTC
V gene: TRBV12-3/TRBV12-4; clone size: few; J gene: TRBJ2-7; D gene: TRBD2; CDR3 protein: CASSLDGGATYEQYF; CDR3 DNA: TGTGCCAGCAGCCTCGACGGGGGGGCCACCTACGAGCAGTACTTC
V gene: TRBV6-2/TRBV6-3; clone size: NA; J gene: TRBJ1-2; D gene: NA; CDR3 protein: CASSYQWTDPYTF; CDR3 DNA: TGTGCCAGCAGTTACCAATGGACGGACCCCTACACCTTC
V gene: TRBV6-2/TRBV6-3; clone size: few; J gene: TRBJ1-1; D gene: TRBD1; CDR3 protein: CATLPRDRGRNTEAFF; CDR3 DNA: TGTGCCACCTTACCCCGGGACAGGGGGAGGAACACTGAAGCTTTCTTT
V gene: TRBV12-3/TRBV12-4; clone size: many; J gene: TRBJ2-1; D gene: NA; CDR3 protein: CASSLGLAGADEQFF; CDR3 DNA: TGTGCCAGCAGTTTGGGGCTAGCCGGAGCCGATGAGCAGTTCTTC
V gene: TRBV7-2; clone size: few; J gene: TRBJ2-1; D gene: NA; CDR3 protein: CASSFAASFPPYNEQFF; CDR3 DNA: TGTGCCAGCAGCTTTGCCGCCTCATTCCCCCCCTACAATGAGCAGTTCTTC
V gene: TRBV20-1; clone size: few; J gene: TRBJ1-3; D gene: NA; CDR3 protein: CSARSGGPSQNTIYF; CDR3 DNA: TGCAGTGCTAGGTCGGGGGGCCCATCCCAAAACACCATATATTTT
V gene: TRBV20-1; clone size: few; J gene: TRBJ1-5; D gene: NA; CDR3 protein: CSASSNSNQPQHF; CDR3 DNA: TGCAGTGCTAGTTCCAATAGCAATCAGCCCCAGCATTTT
V gene: TRBV20-1; clone size: few; J gene: TRBJ2-7; D gene: TRBD2; CDR3 protein: CSASVGGGAYEQYF; CDR3 DNA: TGCAGTGCTAGTGTCGGCGGGGGGGCCTACGAGCAGTACTTC
V gene: TRBV7-2; clone size: NA; J gene: TRBJ1-5; D gene: TRBD1; CDR3 protein: CASSSGTGVVQPQHF; CDR3 DNA: TGTGCCAGCAGCTCCGGGACAGGGGTGGTGCAGCCCCAGCATTTT
V gene: TRBV7-9; clone size: many; J gene: TRBJ2-5; D gene: NA; CDR3 protein: CASSLVLGQETQYF; CDR3 DNA: TGTGCCAGCAGCTTAGTGTTGGGGCAAGAGACCCAGTACTTC
V gene: TRBV20-1; clone size: many; J gene: TRBJ2-3; D gene: NA; CDR3 protein: CSARKPSRVRTDTQYF; CDR3 DNA: TGCAGTGCTAGGAAGCCCTCTAGAGTCCGCACAGATACGCAGTATTTT
V gene: TRBV5-1; clone size: many; J gene: TRBJ2-1; D gene: TRBD2; CDR3 protein: CASSPGTSGEQFF; CDR3 DNA: TGCGCCAGCAGCCCGGGGACTAGCGGAGAGCAGTTCTTC
V gene: TRBV20-1; clone size: many; J gene: TRBJ2-3; D gene: TRBD1; CDR3 protein: CSARKGAGTDTQYF; CDR3 DNA: TGCAGTGCTAGGAAGGGGGCCGGCACAGATACGCAGTATTTT
V gene: TRBV13; clone size: few; J gene: TRBJ2-1; D gene: TRBD1; CDR3 protein: CASSRDRGSSYNEQFF; CDR3 DNA: TGTGCCAGCAGCCGGGACAGGGGGAGCTCCTACAATGAGCAGTTCTTC
V gene: TRBV11-1; clone size: many; J gene: TRBJ2-3; D gene: NA; CDR3 protein: CASSLAGGLRGTFTDTQYF; CDR3 DNA: TGTGCCAGCAGCTTAGCCGGAGGCCTTCGAGGAACCTTCACAGATACGCAGTATTTT
V gene: TRBV20-1; clone size: few; J gene: TRBJ2-1; D gene: TRBD2; CDR3 protein: CSATRGLAQFF; CDR3 DNA: TGCAGTGCTACCCGGGGACTAGCGCAGTTCTTC
V gene: TRBV28; clone size: many; J gene: TRBJ2-3; D gene: NA; CDR3 protein: CASRSTDTQYF; CDR3 DNA: TGTGCCTCTCGGAGCACAGATACGCAGTATTTT
V gene: TRBV11-2; clone size: few; J gene: TRBJ2-3; D gene: NA; CDR3 protein: CASSTRTLPDTQYF; CDR3 DNA: TGTGCCAGCAGCACTCGGACCCTGCCAGATACGCAGTATTTT
V gene: TRBV4-2; clone size: few; J gene: TRBJ1-4; D gene: NA; CDR3 protein: CASSTQFAGNEKLFF; CDR3 DNA: TGTGCCAGCAGCACCCAGTTCGCCGGTAATGAAAAACTGTTTTTT
V gene: TRBV5-5; clone size: few; J gene: TRBJ2-1; D gene: TRBD2; CDR3 protein: CASSLVGGGSSNEQFF; CDR3 DNA: TGTGCCAGCAGCCTCGTCGGCGGGGGATCTAGCAATGAGCAGTTCTTC
V gene: TRBV20-1; clone size: NA; J gene: TRBJ1-1; D gene: NA; CDR3 protein: CSAPRQLNTEAFF; CDR3 DNA: TGCAGTGCCCCGAGACAATTGAACACTGAAGCTTTCTTT
V gene: TRBV5-1; clone size: many; J gene: TRBJ1-2; D gene: NA; CDR3 protein: CASSRDIFYGYTF; CDR3 DNA: TGCGCCAGCAGCCGGGACATATTCTATGGCTACACCTTC
V gene: TRBV7-9; clone size: NA; J gene: TRBJ1-5; D gene: TRBD1; CDR3 protein: CAKDRESYQPQHF; CDR3 DNA: TGTGCGAAAGACAGGGAATCTTATCAGCCCCAGCATTTT
V gene: TRBV5-1; clone size: many; J gene: TRBJ1-1; D gene: NA; CDR3 protein: CASRVQRDTEAFF; CDR3 DNA: TGCGCCAGCAGGGTCCAGCGGGACACTGAAGCTTTCTTT
V gene: TRBV19; clone size: few; J gene: TRBJ2-1; D gene: TRBD2; CDR3 protein: CASRPASGLYNEQFF; CDR3 DNA: TGTGCCAGTAGACCCGCTAGCGGGCTCTACAATGAGCAGTTCTTC
V gene: TRBV5-1; clone size: many; J gene: TRBJ1-1; D gene: NA; CDR3 protein: CASSSAPLEEAFF; CDR3 DNA: TGCGCCAGCAGCTCAGCGCCTCTCGAGGAAGCTTTCTTT
V gene: TRBV5-1; clone size: many; J gene: TRBJ1-1; D gene: NA; CDR3 protein: CASSLEGTVNTEAFF; CDR3 DNA: TGCGCCAGCAGCTTGGAGGGGACCGTGAACACTGAAGCTTTCTTT
V gene: TRBV10-2; clone size: few; J gene: TRBJ2-1; D gene: NA; CDR3 protein: CASREGSLGQFF; CDR3 DNA: TGCGCCAGCAGGGAGGGTTCATTAGGGCAGTTCTTC
V gene: TRBV20-1; clone size: NA; J gene: TRBJ2-3; D gene: NA; CDR3 protein: CSARDSRKSRTDTQYF; CDR3 DNA: TGCAGTGCTAGAGATTCTCGGAAAAGTCGCACAGATACGCAGTATTTT
V gene: TRBV3-1; clone size: NA; J gene: TRBJ2-7; D gene: TRBD2; CDR3 protein: CASSQGMRGNSYEQYF; CDR3 DNA: TGTGCCAGCAGCCAAGGTATGCGGGGGAACTCCTACGAGCAGTACTTC
V gene: TRBV20-1; clone size: NA; J gene: TRBJ2-7; D gene: TRBD2; CDR3 protein: CSARDPSGSLGYEQYF; CDR3 DNA: TGCAGTGCTAGAGATCCTAGCGGGAGTTTGGGCTACGAGCAGTACTTC
V gene: TRBV7-2; clone size: few; J gene: TRBJ1-6; D gene: NA; CDR3 protein: CASSLEGPMGGSPLHF; CDR3 DNA: TGTGCCAGCAGCTTAGAGGGACCCATGGGCGGCTCACCCCTCCACTTT
V gene: TRBV7-9; clone size: many; J gene: TRBJ2-7; D gene: NA; CDR3 protein: CASSPTTGANEQYF; CDR3 DNA: TGTGCCAGCAGCCCCACTACCGGGGCCAACGAGCAGTACTTC
V gene: TRBV5-6; clone size: NA; J gene: TRBJ2-2; D gene: NA; CDR3 protein: CASSLPSGTGELFF; CDR3 DNA: TGTGCCAGCAGCTTGCCGTCCGGCACCGGGGAGCTGTTTTTT
V gene: TRBV4-3; clone size: few; J gene: TRBJ1-2; D gene: NA; CDR3 protein: CASSQVEGLAPFGYTF; CDR3 DNA: TGCGCCAGCAGCCAAGTTGAGGGGCTAGCCCCTTTTGGCTACACCTTC
V gene: TRBV7-8; clone size: few; J gene: TRBJ1-6; D gene: NA; CDR3 protein: CASSLVRHSNSPLHF; CDR3 DNA: TGTGCCAGCAGCTTAGTTCGGCACAGTAATTCACCCCTCCACTTT
V gene: TRBV12-3/TRBV12-4; clone size: NA; J gene: TRBJ2-1; D gene: TRBD2; CDR3 protein: CASSFARGGTYNEQFF; CDR3 DNA: TGTGCCAGCAGTTTTGCGCGGGGGGGAACCTACAATGAGCAGTTCTTC
V gene: TRBV21-1; clone size: NA; J gene: TRBJ2-3; D gene: NA; CDR3 protein: CASSKNRDRGRTDTQYF; CDR3 DNA: TGTGCCAGCAGCAAAAACCGGGACAGGGGGCGCACAGATACGCAGTATTTT
V gene: TRBV20-1; clone size: NA; J gene: TRBJ1-1; D gene: TRBD1; CDR3 protein: CSANPGQGRVAFF; CDR3 DNA: TGCAGTGCCAACCCGGGACAGGGGAGGGTAGCTTTCTTT
V gene: TRBV14; clone size: NA; J gene: TRBJ2-4; D gene: TRBD2; CDR3 protein: CASSQASGPRAKNIQYF; CDR3 DNA: TGTGCCAGCAGCCAAGCTAGCGGGCCCAGAGCCAAAAACATTCAGTACTTC
V gene: TRBV5-6; clone size: NA; J gene: TRBJ2-3; D gene: TRBD1; CDR3 protein: CASSYGTGIGDTQYF; CDR3 DNA: TGTGCCAGCAGCTACGGGACAGGGATAGGGGATACGCAGTATTTT
V gene: TRBV12-3/TRBV12-4; clone size: few; J gene: TRBJ2-1; D gene: NA; CDR3 protein: CASRIGGSPNVEQFF; CDR3 DNA: TGTGCCAGCAGAATTGGCGGGTCCCCGAATGTTGAGCAGTTCTTC
V gene: TRBV12-3/TRBV12-4; clone size: few; J gene: TRBJ2-1; D gene: TRBD1; CDR3 protein: CASRLQGINNEQFF; CDR3 DNA: TGTGCCAGCAGGCTACAGGGGATCAACAATGAGCAGTTCTTC
V gene: TRBV28; clone size: NA; J gene: TRBJ2-2; D gene: NA; CDR3 protein: CASGTVGVGTGELFF; CDR3 DNA: TGTGCCAGCGGTACCGTAGGGGTGGGCACCGGGGAGCTGTTTTTT
V gene: TRBV6-2/TRBV6-3; clone size: many; J gene: TRBJ2-1; D gene: TRBD2; CDR3 protein: CASSSPRGGSIEEQFF; CDR3 DNA: TGTGCCAGCAGTTCCCCCAGAGGCGGGAGCATAGAAGAGCAGTTCTTC
V gene: TRBV5-6; clone size: NA; J gene: TRBJ2-1; D gene: NA; CDR3 protein: CASGRGLIGISRYNEQFF; CDR3 DNA: TGTGCCAGCGGCCGAGGGCTCATCGGGATTAGTAGGTACAATGAGCAGTTCTTC
V gene: TRBV6-2/TRBV6-3; clone size: NA; J gene: TRBJ2-7; D gene: NA; CDR3 protein: CASRPLGDAYEQYF; CDR3 DNA: TGTGCCAGCAGACCACTTGGGGATGCCTACGAGCAGTACTTC
V gene: TRBV6-1; clone size: NA; J gene: TRBJ2-3; D gene: NA; CDR3 protein: CASTIRSTRDTQYF; CDR3 DNA: TGTGCCAGCACCATCCGGTCCACGAGAGATACGCAGTATTTT
V gene: TRBV20-1; clone size: NA; J gene: TRBJ2-1; D gene: TRBD2; CDR3 protein: CSARRREGYNEQFF; CDR3 DNA: TGCAGTGCTAGACGGCGGGAGGGTTACAATGAGCAGTTCTTC